This entry concerns a single T cell receptor beta chain. Its antigen is unknown. The sample comes from a study of CD4 T cells in relation to SARS-CoV-2 and coronaviruses. Unexposed donor CD4+ T cells date from 2011-2018, before the COVID-19 pandemic. The cells were cultured for roughly 11 days before CD4+ T cells were isolated. The CDR3 covers 16 residues. Germline V gene data show CDR1 as MNHEY and CDR2 as SVGAGI. V was pared by 1 base and J by 5 bases, with 6 bases of the junction left unmatched. General study points: Crossreactivity was assessed only for spike protein, not other viral proteins.

TCRdb keeps only in-frame clones here, not all; method: immunoSEQ multiplex PCR. The data contain about 23,000 clones, about four fifths of them singletons. This chain connects TRBV6-5 to TRBJ2-2; 8 bases line up with TRBD2. The sample consisted of CD4+ T cells from PBMCs, cultured in vitro. The clonotype originates from a human donor in good health. CDR3 in amino acids: CASSYFSGEGTGELFF. The CDR3 DNA is TGTGCCAGCAGTTACTTTAGCGGGGAGGGAACCGGGGAGCTGTTTTTT.